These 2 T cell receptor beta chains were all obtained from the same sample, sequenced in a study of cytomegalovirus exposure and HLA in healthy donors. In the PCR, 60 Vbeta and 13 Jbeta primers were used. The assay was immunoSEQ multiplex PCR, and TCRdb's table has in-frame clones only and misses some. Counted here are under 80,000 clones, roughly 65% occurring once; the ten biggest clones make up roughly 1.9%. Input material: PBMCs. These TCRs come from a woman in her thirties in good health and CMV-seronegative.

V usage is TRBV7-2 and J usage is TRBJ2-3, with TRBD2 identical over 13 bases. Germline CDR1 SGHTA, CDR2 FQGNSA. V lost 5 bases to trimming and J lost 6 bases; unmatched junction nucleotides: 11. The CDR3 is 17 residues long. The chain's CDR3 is CASSPERLAGGMDTQYF. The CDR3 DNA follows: TGTGCCAGCAGCCCAGAGAGACTAGCGGGGGGCATGGATACGCAGTATTTT.

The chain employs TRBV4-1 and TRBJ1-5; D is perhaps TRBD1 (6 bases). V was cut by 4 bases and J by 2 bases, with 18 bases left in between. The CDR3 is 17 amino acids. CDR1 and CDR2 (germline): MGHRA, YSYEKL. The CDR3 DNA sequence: TGCGCCAGCAGCCCTGGGGGGCGGGGGCGACGCAATCAGCCCCAGCATTTT. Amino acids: CASSPGGRGRRNQPQHF.